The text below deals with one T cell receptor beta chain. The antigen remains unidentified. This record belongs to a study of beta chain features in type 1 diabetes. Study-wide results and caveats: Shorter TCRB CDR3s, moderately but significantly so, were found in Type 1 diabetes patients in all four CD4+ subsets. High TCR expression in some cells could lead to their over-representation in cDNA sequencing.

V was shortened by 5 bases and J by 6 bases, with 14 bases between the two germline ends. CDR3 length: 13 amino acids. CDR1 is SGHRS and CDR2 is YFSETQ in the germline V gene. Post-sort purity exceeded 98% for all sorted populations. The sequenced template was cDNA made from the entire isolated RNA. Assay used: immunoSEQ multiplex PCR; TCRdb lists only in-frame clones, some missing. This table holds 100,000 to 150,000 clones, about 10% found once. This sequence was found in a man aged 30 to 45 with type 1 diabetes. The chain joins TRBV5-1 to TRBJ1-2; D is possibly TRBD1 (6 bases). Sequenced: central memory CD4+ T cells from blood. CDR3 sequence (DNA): TGCGCCAGCAGGTCCGGGACAAGCGATGGCTACACCTTC. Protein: CASRSGTSDGYTF. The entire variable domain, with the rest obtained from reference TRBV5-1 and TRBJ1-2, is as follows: KAGVTQTPRYLIKTRGQQVTLSCSPISGHRSVSWYQQTPGQGLQFLFEYFSETQRNKGNFPGRFSGRQFSNSRSEMNVSTLELGDSALYLCASRSGTSDGYTFGSGTRLTVV.